Listed here are 29 T cell receptor beta chains from one sample, sequenced in a study of cytomegalovirus exposure and HLA in healthy donors. A multiplex PCR was run with 60 Vbeta primers and 13 Jbeta primers. TCRdb's copy holds only in-frame clones and misses some; the assay was immunoSEQ multiplex PCR. This sample's table has approximately 130,000 clones. Material: PBMCs. The receptors stem from a woman aged 55-75 years in good health and CMV-seronegative.

The chain is built from TRBV27 and TRBJ2-5; tentatively, D is TRBD1 (6 bases). The assigned J gene may be wrong: the sequence end matches TRBJ2-7 better. CDR1 MNHEY and CDR2 SMNVEV come from the germline V gene (reference sequence). The CDR3 spans 18 residues. The CDR3: CASSLSGQPTLVSYEQYF. CDR3 nucleotides: TGTGCCAGCAGTTTAAGCGGACAGCCAACCTTAGTCTCCTACGAGCAGTACTTC.

The rearrangement links TRBV7-8 to TRBJ1-5; 10 positions match TRBD1. CDR3 size: 17 residues. The V gene end was trimmed by 5 bases and the J gene end by 1 base; junction bases not matched to a gene: 8. CDR1 is SGHVS, CDR2 FQNEAQ, per germline. The CDR3 region is CASSQGQGISSNQPQHF. The CDR3 coding sequence is TGTGCCAGCAGCCAGGGACAGGGGATATCAAGCAATCAGCCCCAGCATTTT.

The CDR3 spells CASSEAAWTGGRAGELFF. The CDR3 DNA follows: TGTGCCAGCAGTGAAGCAGCGTGGACAGGGGGACGAGCCGGGGAGCTGTTTTTT. The chain is built from TRBV6-1 and TRBJ2-2; TRBD1 matches 10 bases. Trimming removed 0 bases from V and 6 bases from J; junction bases left unmatched: 10. The CDR3 loop spans 18 amino acids. Germline V gene data show CDR1 as MNHNS and CDR2 as SASEGT.

CDR3: CASSSSDSNQPQHF. For the CDR3, the DNA is TGTGCCAGCAGCTCCTCTGACTCCAATCAGCCCCAGCATTTT. This chain links TRBV7-9 with TRBJ1-5; no definite D call. V was clipped by 4 bases and J by 3 bases, with 10 bases between them. The CDR3 totals 14 residues. Germline CDR1 SEHNR, CDR2 FQNEAQ (reference sequence).

The genes are TRBV5-1 and TRBJ2-5; 8 positions agree with TRBD1. Germline V lookup: CDR1 SGHRS, CDR2 YFSETQ. Trimming removed 4 bases from V and 2 bases from J; junction bases left unmatched: 19. The CDR3 is made up of 19 amino acids. This CDR3 is CASSTRQTGDGWAQETQYF. The CDR3 bases are TGCGCCAGCAGCACCCGTCAGACAGGGGATGGGTGGGCTCAAGAGACCCAGTACTTC. Filled out from reference TRBV5-1 and TRBJ2-5, the complete variable domain reads KAGVTQTPRYLIKTRGQQVTLSCSPISGHRSVSWYQQTPGQGLQFLFEYFSETQRNKGNFPGRFSGRQFSNSRSEMNVSTLELGDSALYLCASSTRQTGDGWAQETQYFGPGTRLLVL.

The chain uses TRBV28 and TRBJ2-7; 9 bases line up with TRBD2. In germline, CDR1 is MDHEN, CDR2 SYDVKM. The CDR3 length is 18 residues. Trimming removed 2 bases from V and 5 bases from J; junction bases left unmatched: 16. The CDR3: CASSLMGAPSGDPDEQYF. The CDR3 DNA reads as TGTGCCAGCAGTTTAATGGGGGCACCTAGCGGGGATCCAGACGAGCAGTACTTC.

The chain couples TRBV29-1 to TRBJ2-2; 7 nucleotides match TRBD2. Germline V gene sequence: CDR1 SQVTM, CDR2 ANQGSEA. The CDR3 sequence is 14 residues long. In DNA form, the CDR3 reads TGCACTTTCGTAGAGGGAGGGGAGGACGGGGAGCTGTTTTTT. This codes for CTFVEGGEDGELFF.

This rearrangement joins TRBV15 to TRBJ1-6, with D hard to call. Germline assignment: CDR1 LNHNV and CDR2 YYDKDF (reference sequence). The CDR3 sequence is 16 residues long. V lost 0 bases and J lost 10, with 16 bases in between. The CDR3 protein is CATSRETDDSGSPLHF. For the CDR3, the DNA is TGTGCCACCAGCAGAGAAACAGACGATTCGGGGTCACCCCTCCACTTT.

The chain employs TRBV1 and TRBJ1-1. TRBV1 is a known pseudogene. This CDR3 comprises 15 residues. The DNA of the CDR3 is TGCACCAGCAGCCAAGAAGGACTCAACAACACTGAAGCTTTCTTT. Protein: CTSSQEGLNNTEAFF.

The V call is TRBV4-1, the J call TRBJ2-7; D might be TRBD1 (6 bases). The CDR3 loop spans 17 amino acids. Per germline, CDR1 MGHRA and CDR2 YSYEKL. V shed 4 bases and J shed 2 bases, with 21 bases lying between them. CDR3 DNA sequence: TGCGCCAGCAGCCTCTCCTTAAAGAACAGGGTGACCTACGAGCAGTACTTC. Residues: CASSLSLKNRVTYEQYF.

The rearrangement uses TRBV19 and TRBJ2-2; 9 bases fit TRBD2. The length of the CDR3 is 13 residues. V was pared by 7 bases and J by 7 bases, with 4 bases of the junction left unmatched. Germline lookup yields CDR1 LNHDA and CDR2 SQIVND (reference sequence). The CDR3 sequence: CASTSGTNGELFF. In nucleotides, the CDR3 is TGTGCCAGTACTAGCGGGACAAACGGGGAGCTGTTTTTT. The full variable domain, its missing parts supplied by reference TRBV19 and TRBJ2-2, is DGGITQSPKYLFRKEGQNVTLSCEQNLNHDAMYWYRQDPGQGLRLIYYSQIVNDFQKGDIAEGYSVSREKKESFPLTVTSAQKNPTAFYLCASTSGTNGELFFGEGSRLTVL.

The chain couples TRBV28 to TRBJ1-1, with a tentative D call TRBD1 (5 bases). Germline CDR1 MDHEN, CDR2 SYDVKM. V shed 6 bases and J shed 5 bases, with 16 bases lying between them. CDR3 length equals 14 residues. This CDR3 is CASSRGEQLTEAFF. The CDR3 bases are TGTGCCAGCAGCCGGGGGGAGCAGTTGACTGAAGCTTTCTTT.

The chain combines TRBV15 with TRBJ1-4; 7 nucleotides agree with TRBD1. CDR1 and CDR2 from the germline V gene are LNHNV and YYDKDF (reference sequence). CDR3 size: 15 residues. V trimming: 2 bases; J trimming: 8 bases; junction bases outside the gene matches: 8. CDR3 bases: TGTGCCACCAGCAGACAGGGGGAGGTCGGGGAAAAACTGTTTTTT. Protein: CATSRQGEVGEKLFF.

The J gene is TRBJ2-7, the V gene TRBV10-3, with TRBD2 identical over 11 bases. The CDR3 is made up of 15 amino acids. V was pared by 3 bases and J by 6 bases, with 7 bases of the junction left unmatched. Germline CDR1 is ENHRY and CDR2 is SYGVKD. In DNA, the CDR3 is TGTGCCATCAGTGAACTAGCGGGAGCTAAAGGCGAGCAGTACTTC. Residues: CAISELAGAKGEQYF.

This CDR3 is CASSGGVSSGTYNEQFF. The CDR3 DNA sequence: TGTGCCAGCAGTGGGGGTGTCAGTAGCGGGACTTACAATGAGCAGTTCTTC. This chain uses TRBV27 with TRBJ2-1; 8 bases agree with TRBD2. With V trimmed by 5 bases and J by 4 bases, 13 bases remained unmatched. CDR1 is MNHEY and CDR2 is SMNVEV in the germline V gene (reference sequence). The CDR3 is made up of 17 amino acids.

The CDR3 loop is CASSLGGPPGNTIYF. CDR3 DNA sequence: TGTGCCAGCAGCTTAGGCGGCCCGCCTGGAAACACCATATATTTT. This sequence joins TRBV11-2 and TRBJ1-3; no clear D gene. The CDR3 is 15 amino acids. CDR1 is SGHAT and CDR2 is FQNNGV in the germline V gene. Trimming shortened V by 1 base and J by 2 bases, and 9 bases separated the two germline ends.

The genes are TRBV7-2 and TRBJ2-7; D possibly corresponds to TRBD1 (6 bases). The ends were cut back, 1 base at V and 5 bases at J, with 9 bases in the middle. The germline CDR1 and CDR2 sequences are SGHTA and FQGNSA. This CDR3 contains 13 residues. CDR3: CASSLEQGHEQYF. In nucleotides, the CDR3 is TGTGCCAGCAGCTTAGAACAGGGCCACGAGCAGTACTTC.

The chain recombines TRBV5-1 with TRBJ2-3; D is undetermined. V shed 0 bases and J shed 5 bases, with 4 bases lying between them. Germline-derived CDR1 and CDR2 are SGHRS and YFSETQ. The CDR3 runs 12 residues. The CDR3 nucleotides are TGCGCCAGCAGCTTGGATCTAGATACGCAGTATTTT. Protein product: CASSLDLDTQYF.

The genes are TRBV15 and TRBJ1-5; D perhaps matches TRBD1 (6 bases). V lost 0 bases and J 1 base, leaving 7 bases between the germline ends. There are 15 residues in the CDR3. Per germline, CDR1 LNHNV and CDR2 YYDKDF (reference sequence). DNA for the CDR3: TGTGCCACCAGCAGAGACCAGGGGAGCAATCAGCCCCAGCATTTT. Protein product: CATSRDQGSNQPQHF.

J is TRBJ1-4 and V is TRBV6-1; 10 bases align to TRBD1. The CDR3 consists of 13 residues. V lost 3 bases to trimming and J lost 10 bases; unmatched junction nucleotides: 2. In germline, CDR1 is MNHNS, CDR2 SASEGT. This chain's CDR3 is CASSETGGGKLFF. CDR3 in DNA: TGTGCCAGCAGTGAGACAGGGGGCGGAAAACTGTTTTTT.

The chain uses TRBV28 and TRBJ1-2; 9 nucleotides agree with TRBD1. The CDR3 contains 14 residues. V gave up 6 bases and J gave up 4 bases; unmatched junction bases: 6. CDR1 and CDR2 from the germline V gene are MDHEN and SYDVKM. The CDR3 sequence is CASSNTGGGYGYTF. The CDR3 DNA sequence: TGTGCCAGCAGCAATACAGGGGGCGGCTATGGCTACACCTTC.

The chain joins TRBV28 to TRBJ2-7; the D gene is possibly TRBD1 (5 bases). The CDR3 consists of 15 residues. Per the germline V gene, CDR1 is MDHEN and CDR2 is SYDVKM. Trimming cost V 6 bases and J 3 bases, with 18 bases left between them. The CDR3 reads CASSPFDSVVYEQYF. In nucleotides, the CDR3 is TGTGCCAGCAGCCCATTCGACAGTGTCGTCTACGAGCAGTACTTC.

The chain has TRBV10-2 and TRBJ1-3, with D possibly TRBD1 on 5 matching bases. CDR1 is WSHSY and CDR2 is SAAADI in the germline V gene. This CDR3 region has 13 residues. Between the trimmed V and J ends, which lost 0 bases and 15 bases, there was a span of 15 bases. The chain's CDR3 is CASSESGGTAEYF. The CDR3 DNA follows: TGCGCCAGCAGTGAGTCGGGGGGGACCGCTGAATATTTT.

CDR3 region: CSVEEGGRFYSYNEQFF. CDR3 bases: TGCAGCGTTGAAGAGGGCGGGAGGTTTTACTCCTACAATGAGCAGTTCTTC. The genes are TRBV29-1 and TRBJ2-1, with 8 positions matching TRBD2. The CDR3 sequence is 17 residues long. Germline V gene sequence: CDR1 SQVTM, CDR2 ANQGSEA. J lost 0 bases, V lost 0 bases, and 7 bases had no gene match.

The gene calls are TRBV30 and TRBJ1-2; no clear D gene. CDR1 and CDR2 (germline): GTSNPN, SVGIG (reference sequence). V lost 0 bases, J lost 5 bases, and 4 bases lay in between. CDR3 length: 11 residues. The CDR3 loop is CAWSVQYGYTF. CDR3 in DNA: TGTGCCTGGAGTGTACAGTATGGCTACACCTTC.

The V gene is TRBV5-5, the J gene TRBJ2-7; 9 positions match TRBD1. The CDR3 has 17 amino acids. Germline assignment: CDR1 SGHKS and CDR2 YYEKEE (reference sequence). V shed 4 bases and J 4 bases; nucleotides not matched to a gene: 15. CDR3 coding DNA: TGTGCCAGCAGCCCCCGGGACAGGGATTACCTACGGTACGAGCAGTACTTC. This gives the protein CASSPRDRDYLRYEQYF.

The chain links TRBV7-9 to TRBJ2-3; D is unresolved. The CDR3 runs 14 residues. CDR1 and CDR2 (germline): SEHNR, FQNEAQ (reference sequence). The V end lost 6 bases, the J end lost 0 bases, and 10 bases lay between the germline ends. CDR3 nucleotides: TGTGCCAGCAGAGTCACAGCTAGCACAGATACGCAGTATTTT. Its translation: CASRVTASTDTQYF.

This chain connects TRBV2 to TRBJ2-7; 10 bases map to TRBD2. Germline trimming cut 3 bases from V and 6 bases from J; bases unmatched to any gene: 8. CDR1 and CDR2 from the germline V gene are SNHLY and FYNNEI. This CDR3 comprises 15 residues. CDR3 nucleotides: TGTGCCAGCAGTGATCGTCTAGCGGGAGTCGGCGAGCAGTACTTC. It yields the protein CASSDRLAGVGEQYF.

CDR3 coding DNA: TGTGCCAGCTCACCAGACGGACAGAACTCTTCCTCTGGAAACACCATATATTTT. It codes for CASSPDGQNSSSGNTIYF. The rearrangement uses TRBV18 and TRBJ1-3, with D possibly being TRBD1 (6 bases). V was clipped by 2 bases and J by 0 bases, with 17 bases between them. From germline, CDR1 is KGHSH and CDR2 LQKENI. This CDR3 comprises 18 residues. The whole variable domain, remainder taken from reference TRBV18 and TRBJ1-3, is NAGVMQNPRHLVRRRGQEARLRCSPMKGHSHVYWYRQLPEEGLKFMVYLQKENIIDESGMPKERFSAEFPKEGPSILRIQQVVRGDSAAYFCASSPDGQNSSSGNTIYFGEGSWLTVV.